Following are 29 T cell receptor beta chains from one sample sequenced in a study of CD8 T cells in ankylosing spondylitis. Study results and caveats: A TCR beta motif made of about eight highly homologous variants seemed typical of ankylosing spondylitis blood.

TCRdb reprocessed the 5' RACE reads via MiXCR and lists one record per CDR3 protein. The sample lists approximately 400,000 distinct CDR3 sequences; 15% to 20% were seen once. Their specific antigens are unknown. Sequenced: blood, either unsorted or a sorted T cell fraction (not recorded which). These receptors were obtained from a male donor with ankylosing spondylitis.

J is TRBJ2-5 and V is TRBV5-1, with 7 positions matching TRBD1. Germline CDR1 reads SGHRS; CDR2 reads YFSETQ. CDR3 length: 15 residues. The trim removed 4 bases at V and 1 base at J, leaving 7 bases unmatched. The CDR3 loop reads CASSDLTGAQETQYF. CDR3 bases: TGCGCCAGCAGCGACCTCACAGGGGCCCAAGAGACCCAGTACTTC.

A few counts support this clonotype. V and J are TRBV7-8 and TRBJ1-3, with D perhaps TRBD1 (5 bases). The CDR3 runs 14 residues. V lost 5 bases, J lost 7 bases, and 15 bases lay in between. Per germline, CDR1 SGHVS and CDR2 FQNEAQ. Here the CDR3 reads CASSAVRGRNTIYF. CDR3 DNA sequence: TGTGCCAGCAGCGCTGTCCGGGGACGGAACACCATATATTTT.

This clonotype appeared a few times. The chain employs TRBV20-1 and TRBJ1-2; D gene uncertain. Trimming pared 4 bases from V and 5 bases from J, leaving 20 bases between. Germline V gives CDR1 DFQATT, CDR2 SNEGSKA (reference sequence). CDR3 length: 15 residues. The CDR3, as DNA: TGCAGTGCTATCCTACCTGGACGGATTCCTTATGGCTACACCTTC. As protein: CSAILPGRIPYGYTF.

The CDR3 nucleotides are TGTGCCAGCCGGAGGAACCCGGCAGGGGTTGGTGGCTACACCTTC. It is translated as CASRRNPAGVGGYTF. This chain connects TRBV2 to TRBJ1-2; weak D call: TRBD1 (6 bases). Germline assignment: CDR1 SNHLY and CDR2 FYNNEI. Between the trimmed V and J ends, which lost 8 bases and 7 bases, there was a span of 23 bases. The CDR3 sequence is 15 residues long.

This clonotype has more than one count but fewer than ten. The gene calls are TRBV20-1 and TRBJ2-3; TRBD1 aligns across 12 bases. Germline lookup yields CDR1 DFQATT and CDR2 SNEGSKA (reference sequence). The CDR3 loop spans 15 amino acids. The V gene end was trimmed by 8 bases and the J gene end by 6 bases; junction bases not matched to a gene: 12. The CDR3 loop reads CSLTPGQGAGDTQYF. CDR3 nucleotide sequence: TGCAGTCTAACCCCGGGACAGGGGGCTGGGGATACGCAGTATTTT.

This clonotype was observed a handful of times. This rearrangement joins TRBV12-3 or TRBV12-4 to TRBJ1-4; D unresolved. V lost 7 bases to trimming and J lost 6 bases, with 12 bases between them. This CDR3 has 13 amino acids. CDR3 loop: CASTPSSDEKLFF. The DNA of the CDR3 is TGTGCCAGCACCCCGTCCTCCGATGAAAAACTGTTTTTT.

The count of this clonotype is one. The rearrangement uses TRBV28 and TRBJ2-2; 8 bases line up with TRBD1. The CDR3 is 14 amino acids. CDR1 and CDR2 (germline): MDHEN, SYDVKM. Unmatched junction bases numbered 6, after V lost 8 bases and J lost 4 bases. The CDR3 region has the DNA TGTGCCAGCCGGCCAGGGGGCAGCACCGGGGAGCTGTTTTTT. It is translated as CASRPGGSTGELFF.

The chain uses TRBV11-2 and TRBJ2-2, with D possibly TRBD1 on 6 matching bases. Germline lookup yields CDR1 SGHAT and CDR2 FQNNGV. This CDR3 has 14 amino acids. V gave up 7 bases and J gave up 6 bases, with 15 bases separating them. The CDR3 reads CASNQGSTPGELFF. For the CDR3, the DNA is TGTGCCAGCAACCAGGGGTCCACTCCCGGGGAGCTGTTTTTT.

This clonotype was recorded a few times. The V gene is TRBV20-1, the J gene TRBJ2-7, with D maybe TRBD2 (6 bases). CDR3 length: 15 residues. CDR1 is DFQATT, CDR2 SNEGSKA, per germline (reference sequence). The V gene lost 0 bases and the J gene lost 0 bases, with 12 bases spanning the gap. The CDR3 here is CSARDPGGDSYEQYF. In DNA, the CDR3 is TGCAGTGCTAGAGATCCCGGCGGGGACTCCTACGAGCAGTACTTC.

The CDR3 is CASKTLAVSSYNEQFF. The CDR3 nucleotides are TGTGCCAGCAAGACCCTGGCGGTGAGCTCCTACAATGAGCAGTTCTTC. The rearrangement joins TRBV28 to TRBJ2-1; D ambiguous. Trimming stripped 7 bases from V and 0 bases from J, with 16 bases between. Germline assignment: CDR1 MDHEN and CDR2 SYDVKM. The CDR3 is made up of 16 amino acids.

The gene calls are TRBV6-1 and TRBJ2-3; D could derive from TRBD1 or TRBD2 (6 bases each). The CDR3 sequence is 14 residues long. CDR1 is MNHNS and CDR2 is SASEGT in the germline V gene. V gave up 5 bases and J gave up 5 bases, with 14 bases separating them. CDR3: CASSTGARGDTQYF. DNA of the CDR3: TGTGCCAGCAGTACGGGGGCCCGGGGAGATACGCAGTATTTT.

The sample holds many counts of this clonotype. This sequence joins TRBV4-1 and TRBJ2-2; possibly TRBD2 for D (6 bases). The CDR3 loop spans 19 amino acids. CDR1 is MGHRA and CDR2 is YSYEKL in the germline V gene. The V and J ends lost 0 bases and 0 bases respectively, with 17 bases between them. The CDR3 reads CASSQESGGGTANTGELFF. DNA for the CDR3: TGCGCCAGCAGCCAAGAATCGGGTGGCGGGACCGCGAACACCGGGGAGCTGTTTTTT.

In this sample, this clonotype turned up a few times. The chain recombines TRBV29-1 with TRBJ2-7; D is perhaps TRBD1 or TRBD2 (6 bases each). V was pared by 5 bases and J by 6 bases, with 20 bases between. The length of the CDR3 is 14 residues. Germline CDR1 is SQVTM and CDR2 is ANQGSEA. The CDR3 is CSVWRGQGPLEQYF. The CDR3 DNA sequence: TGCAGCGTTTGGAGGGGCCAGGGGCCGCTCGAGCAGTACTTC.

CDR3 nucleotides: TGTGCCAGCAGTTTAGAGCGGGGGGGCCGTGCCGGGGAGCTGTTTTTT. Amino acid sequence: CASSLERGGRAGELFF. The rearrangement uses TRBV12-3 or TRBV12-4 and TRBJ2-2; 10 bases are a match to TRBD2. This CDR3 has 16 amino acids. After removal of 1 base from V and 6 bases from J, the junction contained 5 bases not matched to a gene.

The chain recombines TRBV5-1 with TRBJ1-6; possibly TRBD1 for D (5 bases). This CDR3 region has 15 residues. The V end lost 3 bases, the J end lost 2 bases, and 9 bases lay between the germline ends. Germline CDR1 is SGHRS and CDR2 is YFSETQ. In DNA form, the CDR3 reads TGCGCCAGCAGCTCAGGGTTCACCTATAATTCACCCCTCCACTTT. Translated: CASSSGFTYNSPLHF.

The gene calls are TRBV11-1 and TRBJ2-7, with 10 bases matching TRBD1. V lost 1 base, J lost 0 bases, and 9 bases stayed unmatched. This CDR3 region has 18 residues. Germline-derived CDR1 and CDR2 are SGHAT and FQDESV (reference sequence). In nucleotides, the CDR3 is TGTGCCAGCAGCTTAGTGGTGACAGGGGGCCTCAGCTCCTACGAGCAGTACTTC. Protein sequence: CASSLVVTGGLSSYEQYF.

Only a few counts were recorded for this clonotype. The chain uses TRBV12-3 or TRBV12-4 and TRBJ1-3; 8 bases are a match to TRBD1. The V and J ends lost 5 bases and 3 bases, in that order; junction bases with no gene match: 9. The CDR3 consists of 16 residues. The CDR3, as DNA: TGTGCCAGCAGTCCACACACAGGGGGACTTGGAAACACCATATATTTT. This sequence encodes CASSPHTGGLGNTIYF.

The sample holds a few counts of this clonotype. The chain uses TRBV7-2 and TRBJ2-3; TRBD2 matches at 12 bases. Germline V gene lookup returns CDR1 SGHTA and CDR2 FQGNSA. The CDR3 has 15 residues. The V and J ends lost 2 bases and 8 bases, in that order; junction bases with no gene match: 5. The DNA for the CDR3 is TGTGCCAGCAGCTTAAGGACTAGCGGGGCCGGTACGCAGTATTTT. It translates to CASSLRTSGAGTQYF.

The CDR3 region is CASSQFDKGYTEAFF. For the CDR3, the DNA is TGTGCCAGCAGCCAATTCGATAAGGGGTATACTGAAGCTTTCTTT. The chain links TRBV16 to TRBJ1-1, with a possible D match to TRBD1 (5 bases). The length of the CDR3 is 15 residues. The V gene's germline CDR1 is KGHSY and CDR2 FQNENV. The V and J ends lost 1 base and 5 bases respectively, with 14 bases between them.

This sequence joins TRBV27 and TRBJ2-3; 9 nucleotides match TRBD2. V shed 4 bases, J shed 0 bases, and the junction held 5 bases outside the gene matches. The CDR3 contains 16 residues. CDR1 is MNHEY, CDR2 SMNVEV, per germline (reference sequence). The CDR3, as DNA: TGTGCCAGCAGTTATGGCGGGGGGGCTAGCACAGATACGCAGTATTTT. The encoded protein is CASSYGGGASTDTQYF.

This clonotype has at least ten counts. The V call is TRBV27, the J call TRBJ2-5; 11 nucleotides line up with TRBD1. The V segment lost 2 bases and the J segment 4 bases; nucleotides outside the gene matches: 3. The CDR3 consists of 15 residues. The germline gives CDR1 MNHEY, CDR2 SMNVEV (reference sequence). The CDR3 DNA reads TGTGCCAGCAGTTTAGGACAGGGGGCACGAGAGACCCAGTACTTC. Protein sequence: CASSLGQGARETQYF.

This chain links TRBV6-5 with TRBJ2-7, with D unclear. Germline loops: CDR1 MNHEY, CDR2 SVGAGI. This CDR3 comprises 11 residues. Trimming stripped 6 bases from V and 4 bases from J, with 7 bases between. The CDR3 nucleotides are TGTGCCAGCAGAAAAGGGTACGAGCAGTACTTC. Its translation: CASRKGYEQYF.

The sample holds many counts of this clonotype. This sequence joins TRBV12-3 or TRBV12-4 and TRBJ1-1; maybe TRBD1 (5 bases). The V end was cut by 4 bases, the J end by 4 bases, with 13 bases between. The CDR3 spans 14 residues. For the CDR3, the DNA is TGTGCCAGCAGTTCGACAACAAGGGGCACTGAAGCTTTCTTT. Encoded protein: CASSSTTRGTEAFF.

At least ten counts were recorded for this clonotype. The chain carries TRBV29-1 and TRBJ2-1; perhaps D is TRBD1 or TRBD2 (5 bases each). Germline CDR1 is SQVTM and CDR2 is ANQGSEA. The CDR3 has 16 residues. Trimming cost V 0 bases and J 0 bases, with 12 bases left between them. Written as DNA, the CDR3 is TGCAGCGTTGAAGATCGTCCAGGGAGCTCCTACAATGAGCAGTTCTTC. Protein: CSVEDRPGSSYNEQFF.

This chain uses TRBV7-9 with TRBJ2-2; 7 bases align to TRBD1. The V gene's germline CDR1 is SEHNR and CDR2 FQNEAQ (reference sequence). The CDR3 covers 16 residues. Trimming removed 2 bases from V and 1 base from J; junction bases left unmatched: 4. CDR3 sequence: CASSLRGQMNTGELFF. CDR3 nucleotide sequence: TGTGCCAGCAGCTTAAGGGGACAGATGAACACCGGGGAGCTGTTTTTT.

V and J are TRBV6-1 and TRBJ2-1; 9 bases map to TRBD1. The germline gives CDR1 MNHNS, CDR2 SASEGT. This CDR3 comprises 13 residues. V shed 6 bases, J shed 6 bases, and the junction held 3 bases outside the gene matches. This CDR3 reads CASRRTGANEQFF. DNA for the CDR3: TGTGCCAGCAGGCGGACAGGGGCCAATGAGCAGTTCTTC.

There are a few counts of this clonotype. The V call is TRBV9, the J call TRBJ1-2; TRBD1 agrees at 7 bases. The V gene's germline CDR1 is SGDLS and CDR2 YYNGEE. CDR3 length: 14 residues. Germline trimming cut 3 bases from V and 6 bases from J; bases unmatched to any gene: 8. CDR3 loop: CASSGIQGTHGYTF. The CDR3 nucleotides read TGTGCCAGCAGCGGAATACAGGGGACGCATGGCTACACCTTC.

This clonotype has just a few counts. This chain uses TRBV4-1 with TRBJ2-1, with 13 nucleotides matching TRBD2. V was pared by 2 bases and J by 8 bases, with 15 bases of the junction left unmatched. The CDR3 is made up of 19 amino acids. Germline CDR1 MGHRA, CDR2 YSYEKL. As DNA, the CDR3 is TGCGCCAGCAGCCAATTTACTAGCGGGGGGGCCCTCGGCAGCCATGAGCAGTTCTTC. Protein sequence: CASSQFTSGGALGSHEQFF.

This clonotype was detected only a few times. V gene TRBV24-1 combines with J gene TRBJ2-1, with no clear D. Trimming shortened V by 9 bases and J by 2 bases, and 16 bases separated the two germline ends. Germline V gene lookup returns CDR1 KGHDR and CDR2 SFDVKD. This CDR3 has 15 residues. DNA of the CDR3: TGTGCCACCGCTCCCCCAAAGGGCCCCTACAATGAGCAGTTCTTC. Translating gives CATAPPKGPYNEQFF.